These 29 T cell receptor beta chains were sequenced from one sample in a study of blood T cell repertoires in COVID-19. Sequencing was performed with immunoSEQ multiplex PCR; in TCRdb, only in-frame clones are kept and a portion is missing. The sample records about 190,000 clones, approximately 78% being singletons. Material for sequencing was peripheral blood. These receptors all come from a woman older than 75 with active or convalescent COVID-19.

The chain employs TRBV5-1 and TRBJ2-3, with a tentative D call TRBD2 (6 bases). Between the trimmed V and J ends, which lost 0 bases and 0 bases, there was a span of 8 bases. Germline V gives CDR1 SGHRS, CDR2 YFSETQ. CDR3 size: 15 residues. The CDR3: CASSLVLASTDTQYF. The CDR3 DNA follows: TGCGCCAGCAGCTTGGTCCTAGCGAGCACAGATACGCAGTATTTT. The whole variable domain, remainder taken from reference TRBV5-1 and TRBJ2-3, is KAGVTQTPRYLIKTRGQQVTLSCSPISGHRSVSWYQQTPGQGLQFLFEYFSETQRNKGNFPGRFSGRQFSNSRSEMNVSTLELGDSALYLCASSLVLASTDTQYFGPGTRLTVL.

This clone was seen only a few times. The chain employs TRBV4-1 and TRBJ2-1; D unclear. Trimming took 5 bases from V and 8 from J, leaving 7 bases between them. The germline V gene has CDR1 MGHRA and CDR2 YSYEKL. CDR3 size: 11 residues. The CDR3 spells CASSSRDEQFF. The CDR3 DNA is TGCGCCAGCAGCTCCCGGGATGAGCAGTTCTTC.

The gene calls are TRBV28 and TRBJ2-7; TRBD1 might be the D (6 bases). The CDR3 runs to 14 residues. V lost 4 bases to trimming and J lost 3 bases, with 13 bases between them. Germline V gene sequence: CDR1 MDHEN, CDR2 SYDVKM. CDR3 nucleotides: TGTGCCAGCAGTTCCCAAGACAGGTTCTACGAGCAGTACTTC. This sequence encodes CASSSQDRFYEQYF.

The V call is TRBV28, the J call TRBJ1-4; D is perhaps TRBD1 (6 bases). CDR1 is MDHEN, CDR2 SYDVKM, per germline. The CDR3 is made up of 13 amino acids. Trimming left V 10 bases short and J 3 bases short, with 12 bases between. CDR3 sequence: CATEGGANEKLFF. DNA for the CDR3: TGTGCCACAGAAGGGGGGGCTAATGAAAAACTGTTTTTT.

The chain carries TRBV20-1 and TRBJ2-1; D is possibly TRBD2 (7 bases). CDR3 length: 10 residues. Germline CDR1 DFQATT, CDR2 SNEGSKA (reference sequence). CDR3 protein: CRGGRNEQFF. For the CDR3, the DNA is TGCAGGGGGGGGCGGAATGAGCAGTTCTTC.

The chain recombines TRBV3-1 (or the pseudogene TRBV3-2) with TRBJ2-3, with 8 nucleotides matching TRBD2. Germline assignment: CDR1 LGHDT and CDR2 YNNKEL (reference sequence). With V trimmed by 4 bases and J by 1 base, 4 bases remained unmatched. The CDR3 extends over 15 amino acids. The CDR3 region has the DNA TGTGCCAGCAGCCCCTTCGGGGGGGGCACAGATACGCAGTATTTT. This codes for CASSPFGGGTDTQYF.

The V call is TRBV18, the J call TRBJ2-1; D may be TRBD1 (5 bases). The V end lost 1 base, the J end lost 6 bases, and 13 bases lay between the germline ends. Looked up from germline, CDR1 is KGHSH and CDR2 is LQKENI. The CDR3 loop spans 15 amino acids. The CDR3 sequence: CASSPQGIGVNEQFF. DNA of the CDR3: TGTGCCAGCTCACCACAGGGGATCGGTGTCAATGAGCAGTTCTTC.

V gene TRBV6-5 combines with J gene TRBJ1-1, with D hard to call. The germline gives CDR1 MNHEY, CDR2 SVGAGI. Trimming shortened V by 4 bases and J by 1 base, and 10 bases separated the two germline ends. The CDR3 sequence is 14 residues long. The CDR3 coding sequence is TGTGCCAGCAGTTTTTCCCCCAGGAACACTGAAGCTTTCTTT. As protein: CASSFSPRNTEAFF.

This chain joins TRBV7-9 and TRBJ1-2; D gene ambiguous. Germline CDR1 is SEHNR and CDR2 is FQNEAQ (reference sequence). Trimming took 3 bases from V and 8 from J, leaving 13 bases between them. The length of the CDR3 is 13 residues. This CDR3 reads CASSFGLDGGYTF. The CDR3 nucleotides read TGTGCCAGCAGCTTCGGACTCGACGGGGGCTACACCTTC.

The chain recombines TRBV10-3 with TRBJ1-1; the D gene is possibly TRBD1 (5 bases). Germline V gives CDR1 ENHRY, CDR2 SYGVKD. This CDR3 comprises 14 residues. The germline V and J ends were trimmed by 3 bases and 0 bases, with 8 bases remaining between them. CDR3 in DNA: TGTGCCATCAGTGATGGGACTTTGAACACTGAAGCTTTCTTT. It encodes CAISDGTLNTEAFF.

The genes are TRBV18 and TRBJ1-1; D may be TRBD1 (5 bases). CDR3 length: 12 amino acids. Germline assignment: CDR1 KGHSH and CDR2 LQKENI. The V and J ends lost 4 bases and 5 bases respectively, with 8 bases between them. CDR3 region: CASSQTETEAFF. CDR3 DNA: TGTGCCAGCTCACAGACAGAAACTGAAGCTTTCTTT.

The chain carries TRBV5-1 and TRBJ1-1; D uncertain. The CDR3 length is 14 residues. V was shortened by 3 bases and J by 0 bases, with 9 bases between the two germline ends. Germline V CDR1 and CDR2: SGHRS, YFSETQ. The CDR3 DNA is TGCGCCAGCAGCTCTATCGAGGTGAACACTGAAGCTTTCTTT. Residues: CASSSIEVNTEAFF.

Remarks on this clone: At one end the junction does not follow the germline gene, possibly because of a read error. The V gene is TRBV3-1 (or the pseudogene TRBV3-2), the J gene TRBJ1-4; D is possibly TRBD1 (5 bases). The CDR3 has 12 residues. Per the germline V gene, CDR1 is LGHDT and CDR2 is YNNKEL (reference sequence). This CDR3 is CASSHRQGEFAF. The CDR3 DNA reads TGTGCCAGCAGCCATCGTCAGGGCGAATTTGCTTTT.

V gene TRBV28 combines with J gene TRBJ1-1, with D possibly matching TRBD1 (5 bases). The CDR3 is 13 amino acids. The V end lost 1 base, the J end lost 6 bases, and 9 bases lay between the germline ends. Germline-derived CDR1 and CDR2 are MDHEN and SYDVKM. CDR3 residues: CASSLSVGAEAFF. As DNA, the CDR3 is TGTGCCAGCAGTTTATCCGTAGGGGCTGAAGCTTTCTTT.

The rearrangement joins TRBV28 to TRBJ1-6, with D unclear. Per the germline V gene, CDR1 is MDHEN and CDR2 is SYDVKM. V lost 3 bases, J lost 7 bases, and 16 bases lay in between. This CDR3 spans 16 amino acids. The CDR3 DNA reads as TGTGCCAGCAGTTTGGTCGGTCAAACTAAAAATTCACCCCTCCACTTT. It is translated as CASSLVGQTKNSPLHF.

The V and J genes are TRBV6-5 and TRBJ1-2, with D perhaps matching TRBD1 (6 bases). CDR3 length: 14 residues. Looked up from germline, CDR1 is MNHEY and CDR2 is SVGAGI. Trimming removed 2 bases from V and 1 base from J, with 8 bases in between. The CDR3 DNA is TGTGCCAGCAGTTACGCAGGGGTTAACTATGGCTACACCTTC. This sequence encodes CASSYAGVNYGYTF.

The V and J genes are TRBV6-2 or TRBV6-3 and TRBJ1-2; D unresolved. The germline V gene encodes CDR1 MNHEY and CDR2 SVGEGT. CDR3 length equals 14 residues. V lost 5 bases and J 0 bases, leaving 10 bases between the germline ends. The CDR3 DNA reads as TGTGCCAGCAGTCCGGGATCTTCTAACTATGGCTACACCTTC. It yields the protein CASSPGSSNYGYTF.

In this sample, this clone turned up once. The chain combines TRBV19 with TRBJ1-1; 8 bases agree with TRBD1. Germline V CDR1 and CDR2: LNHDA, SQIVND (reference sequence). The CDR3 covers 15 residues. V trimming: 5 bases; J trimming: 5 bases; junction bases outside the gene matches: 10. CDR3 nucleotide sequence: TGTGCCAGTAGTGCCCAGGGGGCTTGGTCGACTGAAGCTTTCTTT. Translation gives CASSAQGAWSTEAFF.

V usage is TRBV5-4 and J usage is TRBJ2-1, with a tentative D call TRBD1 (5 bases). The CDR3 has 14 residues. The germline V gene has CDR1 SGHNT and CDR2 YYREEE (reference sequence). V dropped 4 bases and J dropped 5 bases, with 13 bases sitting between them. The CDR3 sequence: CASSQTLGDNEQFF. CDR3 in DNA: TGTGCCAGCAGCCAGACCTTAGGGGACAATGAGCAGTTCTTC.

The rearrangement joins TRBV25-1 to TRBJ1-1, with 8 bases matching TRBD1. The ends lost 4 bases at V and 5 bases at J; junction bases unmatched: 3. The CDR3 loop spans 13 amino acids. Germline loops: CDR1 MGHDK, CDR2 SYGVNS. The CDR3 reads CASSGNRGTEAFF. For the CDR3, the DNA is TGTGCCAGCAGTGGAAACAGGGGGACTGAAGCTTTCTTT.

The chain is built from TRBV19 and TRBJ2-1; 11 bases are shared with TRBD2. This CDR3 comprises 21 residues. Germline V gene lookup returns CDR1 LNHDA and CDR2 SQIVND (reference sequence). V was clipped by 3 bases and J by 0 bases; unmatched bases: 16. The CDR3: CASSMDMLAGGKLSSYNEQFF. The DNA of the CDR3 is TGTGCCAGTAGTATGGATATGCTAGCGGGGGGAAAATTGAGCTCCTACAATGAGCAGTTCTTC.

The chain combines TRBV3-1 (or the pseudogene TRBV3-2) with TRBJ1-2, with D maybe TRBD1 (6 bases). CDR3 size: 14 residues. V gave up 2 bases and J gave up 3 bases, with 10 bases separating them. Germline assignment: CDR1 LGHDT and CDR2 YNNKEL (reference sequence). CDR3 loop: CASSQLGGYYGYTF. CDR3 bases: TGTGCCAGCAGCCAACTTGGGGGCTACTATGGCTACACCTTC.

The J gene is TRBJ1-5, the V gene TRBV7-8; D is perhaps TRBD1 (6 bases). There are 14 residues in the CDR3. Germline V gene lookup returns CDR1 SGHVS and CDR2 FQNEAQ. Trimming took off 5 bases at V and 0 bases at J, with 8 bases between the two ends. The CDR3 sequence is CASSRTVSNQPQHF. CDR3 nucleotide sequence: TGTGCCAGCAGCCGGACAGTTAGCAATCAGCCCCAGCATTTT.

This clone came up once. The CDR3 loop reads CASSLDRVDGYTF. The CDR3 DNA is TGTGCCAGCAGCCTCGACAGGGTGGATGGCTACACCTTC. This chain joins TRBV7-9 and TRBJ1-2, with TRBD1 matching over 7 bases. V shed 5 bases, J shed 6 bases, and the junction held 6 bases outside the gene matches. The CDR3 is 13 residues long. Germline assignment: CDR1 SEHNR and CDR2 FQNEAQ (reference sequence).

The chain employs TRBV19 and TRBJ1-5; 8 positions agree with TRBD1. Germline-derived CDR1 and CDR2 are LNHDA and SQIVND (reference sequence). The V segment lost 4 bases and the J segment 1 base; nucleotides outside the gene matches: 3. The CDR3 has 15 amino acids. CDR3 in DNA: TGTGCCAGTAGTACCACAGGGGGGAGCAATCAGCCCCAGCATTTT. Protein: CASSTTGGSNQPQHF.

Here the CDR3 reads CASSSTGGAETQYF. The CDR3 nucleotides read TGTGCCAGCAGCTCTACAGGGGGCGCGGAGACCCAGTACTTC. The genes are TRBV7-9 and TRBJ2-5; 9 bases line up with TRBD1. The germline V gene encodes CDR1 SEHNR and CDR2 FQNEAQ (reference sequence). The CDR3 is made up of 14 amino acids. V dropped 4 bases and J dropped 5; count of bases not matched to a gene: 5.

The chain carries TRBV18 and TRBJ2-2, with D unclear. CDR1 and CDR2 (germline): KGHSH, LQKENI. V gave up 2 bases and J gave up 0 bases, with 10 bases separating them. The CDR3 spans 16 residues. CDR3 residues: CASSPGPPTNTGELFF. CDR3 bases: TGTGCCAGCTCACCAGGGCCTCCTACGAACACCGGGGAGCTGTTTTTT. Supplemented by reference TRBV18 and TRBJ2-2, the full variable domain reads NAGVMQNPRHLVRRRGQEARLRCSPMKGHSHVYWYRQLPEEGLKFMVYLQKENIIDESGMPKERFSAEFPKEGPSILRIQQVVRGDSAAYFCASSPGPPTNTGELFFGEGSRLTVL.

The chain has TRBV5-1 and TRBJ2-5; the match to TRBD1 covers 7 bases. The V gene's germline CDR1 is SGHRS and CDR2 YFSETQ. Losses at the gene ends were 4 bases for V and 4 bases for J; bases not matched to a gene: 19. The CDR3 totals 18 residues. CDR3 coding DNA: TGCGCCAGCAGCGCGGTTGTGGGGACAAGACAGGGCGGAGAGACCCAGTACTTC. It specifies CASSAVVGTRQGGETQYF.

The chain employs TRBV28 and TRBJ1-2; 7 nucleotides agree with TRBD1. The V gene's germline CDR1 is MDHEN and CDR2 SYDVKM. This CDR3 region has 12 residues. The J segment lost 5 bases and the V segment lost 7 bases, leaving 4 bases of the junction unmatched. CDR3 sequence reads: CASTLQGYGYTF. CDR3 nucleotides: TGTGCCAGCACCTTACAGGGGTATGGCTACACCTTC.